Detailed here is one TCR beta chain. Genomic DNA provided the template from which TCR beta VDJ and CDR3 profiles were obtained. In TCRdb, the reads were re-called with MiXCR into one record per CDR3 protein. This table holds hundreds of thousands of distinct CDR3 sequences, under 80% found once. The data belong to a study of CD8+CD57+ T cells in acquired aplastic anemia. Trimming pared 3 bases from V and 5 bases from J, leaving 13 bases between. The germline V gene encodes CDR1 SGHTA and CDR2 FQGNSA. The CDR3 extends over 14 amino acids. What was sequenced was sorted CD4+, CD8+, or CD8+CD57+ T cells (not recorded which) from PBMCs. This chain links TRBV7-2 with TRBJ1-2; D ambiguous. This receptor was obtained from a human donor in good health, serving as a control. The chain's CDR3 is CASSLVKGPYGYTF. CDR3 DNA sequence: TGTGCCAGCAGCTTGGTCAAGGGCCCATATGGCTACACCTTC.